This entry lists 23 T cell receptor beta chains sequenced from one sample in a study of T cell repertoires in cytomegalovirus infection. TCRdb re-called the reads with MiXCR, one entry per CDR3 protein. The table shows about 600,000 distinct CDR3 sequences, with about 24% occurring only once. The sample consisted of CD8+ T cells from PBMCs. The receptors shown here come from a human donor in good health (CMV status not recorded). Some clones in this sample may be carry-over from other donors' samples.

The chain joins TRBV20-1 to TRBJ2-1; TRBD2 matches 7 bases. The V gene's germline CDR1 is DFQATT and CDR2 SNEGSKA (reference sequence). The CDR3 extends over 16 amino acids. CDR3 nucleotides: TGCGCCACCTCCGCTCCGGACCGGGGGGTGTACAATGAGCAGTTCTTC. Residues: CATSAPDRGVYNEQFF.

V and J are TRBV7-2 and TRBJ2-7, with TRBD1 matching 10 bases. The CDR3 consists of 14 residues. Germline values: CDR1 SGHTA, CDR2 FQGNSA. Trimming removed 7 bases from V and 11 bases from J; junction bases left unmatched: 14. CDR3 protein: CASKAPGTGEEEYF. The CDR3 DNA reads TGTGCCAGCAAAGCCCCGGGGACAGGGGAGGAGGAGTACTTC.

This clonotype has ten or more counts. The CDR3 protein is CASNRKAGLTYNEQFF. CDR3 nucleotides: TGTGCCAGCAACAGGAAGGCGGGTCTCACCTACAATGAGCAGTTCTTC. This sequence joins TRBV7-8 and TRBJ2-1; D may be TRBD1 or TRBD2 (5 bases each). Germline V CDR1 and CDR2: SGHVS, FQNEAQ. Trimming cost V 7 bases and J 2 bases, with 18 bases left between them. The CDR3 is 16 residues long.

Many counts were recorded for this clonotype. The chain joins TRBV20-1 to TRBJ1-5, with 11 bases matching TRBD1. Germline V gives CDR1 DFQATT, CDR2 SNEGSKA (reference sequence). V was pared by 1 base and J by 1 base, with 6 bases of the junction left unmatched. The CDR3 totals 17 residues. CDR3 loop: CSARGTGGFRSNQPQHF. Written as DNA, the CDR3 is TGCAGTGCTAGAGGGACAGGGGGCTTTCGGAGCAATCAGCCCCAGCATTTT.

This clonotype has a count of ten or more. V and J are TRBV6-1 and TRBJ1-1; tentatively, D is TRBD1 (5 bases). Germline-derived CDR1 and CDR2 are MNHNS and SASEGT. Trimming took off 5 bases at V and 1 base at J, with 14 bases between the two ends. This CDR3 is built from 15 residues. The chain's CDR3 is CASSPHFGGNTEAFF. The CDR3 DNA follows: TGTGCCAGCAGTCCGCACTTCGGGGGGAACACTGAAGCTTTCTTT.

This clonotype was seen a handful of times. The chain has TRBV10-3 and TRBJ2-1; D uncertain. Germline assignment: CDR1 ENHRY and CDR2 SYGVKD. V was cut by 4 bases and J by 0 bases, with 10 bases left in between. This CDR3 contains 15 residues. CDR3 sequence (DNA): TGTGCCATCAGTGTTCCGTCGAGCTCCTACAATGAGCAGTTCTTC. Translation: CAISVPSSSYNEQFF.

This clonotype came up once. V gene TRBV20-1 combines with J gene TRBJ1-5, with D possibly being TRBD1 (5 bases). This CDR3 has 13 residues. V was clipped by 3 bases and J by 5 bases, with 11 bases between them. Germline CDR1 reads DFQATT; CDR2 reads SNEGSKA (reference sequence). The CDR3 region is CSARGREYQPQHF. CDR3 sequence (DNA): TGCAGTGCTAGGGGCAGGGAATATCAGCCCCAGCATTTT.

To note about this clonotype: Sequence at one end of the junction differs from germline and may be a read error. For the CDR3, the DNA is TGTGCCACCAGCCGGGACAGGGGGCCGAACATCGGGGAGCTGTTTTTT. Its protein is CATSRDRGPNIGELFF. The chain is built from TRBV15 and TRBJ2-2; 12 nucleotides match TRBD1. Germline-derived CDR1 and CDR2 are LNHNV and YYDKDF (reference sequence). This CDR3 spans 16 amino acids.

The V and J genes are TRBV20-1 and TRBJ2-1; 10 nucleotides line up with TRBD2. The V gene end was trimmed by 8 bases and the J gene end by 2 bases; junction bases not matched to a gene: 3. The germline V gene encodes CDR1 DFQATT and CDR2 SNEGSKA (reference sequence). The CDR3 consists of 13 residues. For the CDR3, the DNA is TGCAGTTTTAGCGGGGGGACCTACAATGAGCAGTTCTTC. It codes for CSFSGGTYNEQFF.

Many counts were recorded for this clonotype. V usage is TRBV28 and J usage is TRBJ2-5, with a weak D call TRBD1 (6 bases). CDR3 length: 14 amino acids. Trimming took 7 bases from V and 0 from J, leaving 12 bases between them. Germline values: CDR1 MDHEN, CDR2 SYDVKM. CDR3 sequence: CASTWGPYQETQYF. CDR3 coding DNA: TGTGCCAGCACCTGGGGGCCATACCAAGAGACCCAGTACTTC.

This clonotype was observed a few times. This sequence joins TRBV15 and TRBJ2-1; D is possibly TRBD1 (6 bases). V lost 1 base to trimming and J lost 4 bases, with 14 bases between them. The CDR3 is 16 amino acids. Per germline, CDR1 LNHNV and CDR2 YYDKDF (reference sequence). The CDR3 here is CATSRGGQGFYNEQFF. DNA for the CDR3: TGTGCCACCAGCAGAGGGGGGCAGGGGTTTTACAATGAGCAGTTCTTC.

The chain links TRBV9 to TRBJ2-3; D possibly corresponds to TRBD2 (7 bases). Germline V CDR1 and CDR2: SGDLS, YYNGEE. This CDR3 is 15 amino acids long. Trimming left V 0 bases short and J 5 bases short, with 13 bases between. The CDR3 here is CASSVGSGGQDTQYF. CDR3 bases: TGTGCCAGCAGCGTAGGATCGGGGGGACAAGATACGCAGTATTTT.

In its sample, this clonotype was seen many times. The chain links TRBV7-8 to TRBJ2-7; D call uncertain. The CDR3 loop spans 15 amino acids. V lost 4 bases and J lost 3, with 16 bases in between. Germline CDR1 is SGHVS and CDR2 is FQNEAQ. The CDR3 nucleotides are TGTGCCAGCAGCTCCCGCATGGGAAGCGACTACGAGCAGTACGTC. This translates into CASSSRMGSDYEQYV.

The gene calls are TRBV7-2 and TRBJ2-1; 9 bases align to TRBD2. CDR3 size: 15 residues. The germline V gene encodes CDR1 SGHTA and CDR2 FQGNSA. The V segment lost 6 bases and the J segment 3 bases; nucleotides outside the gene matches: 6. The CDR3 sequence is CASSYAGGNYNEQFF. The DNA of the CDR3 is TGTGCCAGCAGTTATGCGGGGGGGAACTACAATGAGCAGTTCTTC.

There are a few counts of this clonotype. V and J are TRBV27 and TRBJ2-7; D tentatively fits TRBD1 or TRBD2 (6 bases each). Germline V gene sequence: CDR1 MNHEY, CDR2 SMNVEV (reference sequence). Trimming cost V 2 bases and J 3 bases, with 17 bases left between them. The CDR3 contains 16 residues. This chain's CDR3 is CASSLVPGDSLYEQYV. In DNA form, the CDR3 reads TGTGCCAGCAGTTTAGTACCAGGGGACTCCCTCTACGAGCAGTACGTC.

This clonotype was counted at least ten times. The gene calls are TRBV7-2 and TRBJ2-7, with 12 bases matching TRBD2. This CDR3 contains 18 residues. CDR1 and CDR2 (germline): SGHTA, FQGNSA. J was trimmed by 5 bases and V by 3 bases; bases with no gene match: 14. The chain's CDR3 is CASSLRLAGAARLDEQYF. For the CDR3, the DNA is TGTGCCAGCAGCTTGAGACTAGCGGGGGCCGCGAGATTGGACGAGCAGTACTTC. The complete variable domain, with remaining parts taken from reference TRBV7-2 and TRBJ2-7, reads GAGVSQSPSNKVTEKGKDVELRCDPISGHTALYWYRQSLGQGLEFLIYFQGNSAPDKSGLPSDRFSAERTGGSVSTLTIQRTQQEDSAVYLCASSLRLAGAARLDEQYFGPGTRLTVT.

In its sample, this clonotype was seen a few times. The DNA for the CDR3 is TGTGCCAGCAGCTTCCGGGACAGCGAAACCTACGAGCAGTACTTC. Its protein is CASSFRDSETYEQYF. This sequence joins TRBV14 and TRBJ2-7; TRBD1 aligns across 7 bases. Trimming took 5 bases from V and 2 from J; bases not matched to a gene: 9. This CDR3 region has 15 residues. Germline lookup yields CDR1 SGHDN and CDR2 FVKESK.

The chain has TRBV20-1 and TRBJ2-5, with 7 bases lining up with TRBD1. The V gene end was trimmed by 5 bases and the J gene end by 2 bases; junction bases not matched to a gene: 11. Germline V lookup: CDR1 DFQATT, CDR2 SNEGSKA (reference sequence). The CDR3 runs to 15 residues. The CDR3 DNA is TGCAGTGCTTACGTCTATCCGGGACAGCAAGAGACCCAGTACTTC. Its translation: CSAYVYPGQQETQYF.

This clonotype has at least ten counts. The J gene is TRBJ1-4, the V gene TRBV7-6; tentatively, D is TRBD1 (6 bases). The ends were cut back, 1 base at V and 5 bases at J, with 8 bases in the middle. The CDR3 is 14 amino acids. Germline V gives CDR1 SGHVS, CDR2 FNYEAQ. CDR3 in DNA: TGTGCCAGCAGCTTAGATGGACAGAATGAAAAACTGTTTTTT. It is translated as CASSLDGQNEKLFF.

This clonotype was seen many times. The chain has TRBV7-2 and TRBJ2-7, with D possibly being TRBD1 or TRBD2 (5 bases each). V was pared by 5 bases and J by 1 base, with 12 bases between. The CDR3 loop spans 14 amino acids. CDR1 and CDR2 (germline): SGHTA, FQGNSA. The CDR3 region is CASSLNGGSYEQYV. CDR3 DNA: TGTGCCAGCAGCCTTAATGGGGGATCCTACGAGCAGTACGTC.

The genes are TRBV7-8 and TRBJ2-7; TRBD2 matches at 10 bases. The germline V gene encodes CDR1 SGHVS and CDR2 FQNEAQ. The CDR3 runs 14 residues. With 8 bases clipped from V and 7 bases from J, the junction kept 11 bases outside the gene matches. The chain's CDR3 is CASLDLAGAGEQYV. As DNA, the CDR3 is TGTGCCAGCCTCGACCTAGCGGGGGCGGGAGAGCAGTACGTC.

Many counts were recorded for this clonotype. The rearrangement joins TRBV7-9 to TRBJ2-1; 7 bases line up with TRBD2. J lost 4 bases, V lost 3 bases, and 3 bases had no gene match. CDR1 and CDR2 from the germline V gene are SEHNR and FQNEAQ (reference sequence). This CDR3 spans 14 amino acids. This CDR3 is CASSLASGYNEQFF. The CDR3 nucleotides read TGTGCCAGCAGCTTGGCTAGCGGATACAATGAGCAGTTCTTC.

In this sample, this clonotype turned up many times. Here the CDR3 reads CASSFRGLAGGREDTQYF. In DNA, the CDR3 is TGTGCCAGCAGCTTTCGTGGACTAGCGGGGGGCCGCGAAGATACGCAGTATTTT. The V gene is TRBV7-2, the J gene TRBJ2-3, with 14 bases matching TRBD2. V lost 3 bases to trimming and J lost 5 bases; unmatched junction nucleotides: 10. This CDR3 has 18 residues. Germline V gene sequence: CDR1 SGHTA, CDR2 FQGNSA.